The present T cell receptor beta chain was sequenced within a study of tumor and adjacent non-tumor tissue in lung cancer. Study background: On average, productive TCRbeta reads reached about 4.17 million per sample.

No cell sorting was done before RNA was extracted from the tissue. Newly diagnosed lung cancer patients had thoracic surgery in China, August–late 2014, without prior chemotherapy. The library came from three nested PCR rounds adapted from ARM-PCR protocols. TCRdb re-derived calls from the multiplex PCR reads in MiXCR, one entry per CDR3 protein. The profile covers 65,000 to 75,000 distinct CDR3 sequences, with about three quarters appearing a single time and approximately 30% taken by the ten largest. Concerning this clonotype: Its matching antigen is unknown. A much larger clone is a single base away; this may be a read error.

General study findings and limits: TCR diversity was significantly greater in tumor than normal lung tissue.

Per germline, CDR1 KGHSH and CDR2 LQKENI. CDR3 length: 17 amino acids. The sequenced material came from lung tumor tissue. The chain joins TRBV18 to TRBJ2-1; 9 bases match TRBD1. The sequence was collected from a man aged 55 to 69 with non-small cell lung cancer. This chain's CDR3 is CVSSRTFRDRAYNEQFF. In DNA form, the CDR3 reads TGTGTCAGCTCACGGACCTTCCGGGACAGGGCCTACAATGAGCAGTTCTTC.